A single sample is the source of the 9 T cell receptor beta chains below, sequenced in a study of CD8 T cells in Susac syndrome. RNA totalling roughly 0.45 to 1 ug underwent reverse transcription with random hexamers. Using its own MiXCR run on the immunoSEQ multiplex PCR reads, TCRdb lists one record per CDR3 protein. The sample has 150,000 to 200,000 distinct CDR3 sequences; around 96% are singletons. Sequencing was done on a sample of CD4+ T cells from PBMCs. The receptors derive from a human donor in good health.

This clonotype was seen only a few times. This chain uses TRBV6-5 with TRBJ1-2, with D maybe TRBD1 (6 bases). CDR1 is MNHEY, CDR2 SVGAGI, per germline. The V gene lost 0 bases and the J gene lost 8 bases, with 13 bases spanning the gap. This CDR3 is built from 14 residues. The DNA of the CDR3 is TGTGCCAGCAGTTACTCAGGCCAGGGGCGAGGCTACACCTTC. It encodes CASSYSGQGRGYTF.

The chain is built from TRBV19 and TRBJ2-7; D ambiguous. This CDR3 comprises 15 residues. The germline gives CDR1 LNHDA, CDR2 SQIVND (reference sequence). Trimming removed 7 bases from V and 2 bases from J, with 18 bases in between. The CDR3 DNA is TGTGCCAGTACCACTTCAACCGGGCCGCCCTACGAGCAGTACTTC. Amino acid sequence: CASTTSTGPPYEQYF.

This rearrangement joins TRBV20-1 to TRBJ1-4, with TRBD1 as a possible D gene (5 bases). V was pared by 5 bases and J by 12 bases, with 13 bases between. Germline CDR1 reads DFQATT; CDR2 reads SNEGSKA (reference sequence). The CDR3 runs 11 residues. The CDR3 DNA reads as TGCAGTGCTCCAGATTGGGGGGAACTGTTTTTT. Protein product: CSAPDWGELFF.

This chain joins TRBV30 and TRBJ1-6, with TRBD1 matching 8 bases. J was trimmed by 10 bases and V by 0 bases; bases with no gene match: 8. Germline V lookup: CDR1 GTSNPN, CDR2 SVGIG (reference sequence). This CDR3 has 15 amino acids. The CDR3 reads CAWSVSGGAESPLHF. The CDR3 DNA sequence: TGTGCCTGGAGTGTATCAGGGGGCGCGGAATCACCCCTCCACTTT.

The V call is TRBV7-2, the J call TRBJ1-2, with 11 nucleotides matching TRBD1. Germline-derived CDR1 and CDR2 are SGHTA and FQGNSA. The CDR3 has 16 amino acids. The ends lost 6 bases at V and 7 bases at J; junction bases unmatched: 13. CDR3 in amino acids: CASRGGQGDLSRGYTF. In DNA form, the CDR3 reads TGTGCCAGCAGAGGGGGACAGGGGGACCTATCCCGTGGCTACACCTTC.

The chain is built from TRBV19 and TRBJ2-2; D is unresolved. The CDR3 sequence is 11 residues long. Germline V gene sequence: CDR1 LNHDA, CDR2 SQIVND (reference sequence). The V end lost 5 bases, the J end lost 12 bases, and 10 bases lay between the germline ends. The DNA of the CDR3 is TGTGCCAGTAGTGAATACCAACAGCTGTTTTTT. Translating it yields CASSEYQQLFF.

The chain carries TRBV6-2 or TRBV6-3 and TRBJ2-1; 11 bases line up with TRBD2. Trimming at V came to 0 bases and at J to 4 bases, leaving 11 bases not matched to a gene. Germline V gives CDR1 MNHEY, CDR2 SVGEGT. CDR3 size: 19 residues. This CDR3 is CASSYSTFTSGGRYNEQFF. The DNA for the CDR3 is TGTGCCAGCAGTTACTCGACTTTCACTAGCGGGGGCCGATACAATGAGCAGTTCTTC.

The chain combines TRBV12-3 or TRBV12-4 with TRBJ1-3, with D tentatively TRBD1 (5 bases). This CDR3 contains 13 residues. With 8 bases removed from V and 2 bases from J, the gap between germline ends came to 10 bases. This CDR3 is CASQTETGNTIYF. The CDR3 DNA sequence: TGTGCCAGCCAGACAGAGACTGGAAACACCATATATTTT.

This chain uses TRBV29-1 with TRBJ2-1; 11 nucleotides agree with TRBD1. V lost 8 bases, J lost 9 bases, and 6 bases stayed unmatched. Germline CDR1 SQVTM, CDR2 ANQGSEA. This CDR3 has 12 amino acids. The CDR3 DNA is TGCAGCACCGGACAGGGGGCGGTTGAGCAGTTCTTC. Translated, it gives CSTGQGAVEQFF.